This T cell receptor (beta chain) was sequenced during a study of tumor-infiltrating lymphocytes in glioblastoma multiforme. CDR3 length equals 14 residues. CDR1 SGHVS and CDR2 FQNEAQ come from the germline V gene. Multiple V-beta primers and a C-beta primer amplified TCRB from RNA. MiXCR, run by TCRdb on the multiplex PCR reads, gives a single entry per CDR3 protein. The sample holds fewer than 15,000 distinct CDR3 sequences, 64% seen once. With respect to this clonotype: In this CDR3 the conserved last residue, phenylalanine or tryptophan, is missing, so a read error is likely.

V and J are TRBV7-8 and TRBJ2-3, with TRBD1 matching over 7 bases. The sequence was obtained from a male donor with glioblastoma. Material for sequencing was brain tumor tissue. The CDR3 nucleotides are TGTGCCAGTGGCCTACAGGGGCGAACAGATAGGCAGTATCTT. This gives the protein CASGLQGRTDRQYL.